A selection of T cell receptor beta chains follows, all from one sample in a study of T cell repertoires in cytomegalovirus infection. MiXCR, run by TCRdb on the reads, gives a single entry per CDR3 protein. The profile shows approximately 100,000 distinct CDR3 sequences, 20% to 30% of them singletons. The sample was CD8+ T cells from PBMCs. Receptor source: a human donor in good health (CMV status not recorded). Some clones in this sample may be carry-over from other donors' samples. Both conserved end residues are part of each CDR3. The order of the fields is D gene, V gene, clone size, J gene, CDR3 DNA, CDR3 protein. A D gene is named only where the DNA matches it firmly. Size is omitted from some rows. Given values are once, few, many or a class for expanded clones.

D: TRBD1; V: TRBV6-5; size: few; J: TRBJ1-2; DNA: TGTGCCAGCAGTTACGCCAGGGGGCTTGCTGATGGCTACACCTTC; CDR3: CASSYARGLADGYTF
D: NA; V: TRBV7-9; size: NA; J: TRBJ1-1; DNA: TGTGCCAGCAGCTCGAGGACATCAATGAACACTGAAGCTTTCTTT; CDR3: CASSSRTSMNTEAFF
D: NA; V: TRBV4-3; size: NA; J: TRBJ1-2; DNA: TGCGCCAGCAGCCAAGAAGACGGAGTTAACTATGGCTACACCTTC; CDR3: CASSQEDGVNYGYTF
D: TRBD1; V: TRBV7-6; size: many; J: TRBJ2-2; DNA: TGTGCCAGCAGCCCTGACGGGACAGGGGACACCGGGGAGCTGTTTTTT; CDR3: CASSPDGTGDTGELFF
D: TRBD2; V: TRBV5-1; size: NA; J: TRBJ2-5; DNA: TGCGCCAGCAGCGCGGGACTAGCGGGGGGAGGAGAGACCCAGTACTTC; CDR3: CASSAGLAGGGETQYF
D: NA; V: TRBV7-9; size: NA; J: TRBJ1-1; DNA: TGTGCCAGCAGCTTCGGTTTGGCGGCCACTGAAGCTTTCTTT; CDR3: CASSFGLAATEAFF
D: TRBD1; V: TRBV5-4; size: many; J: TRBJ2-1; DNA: TGTGCCAGCAGCCCTAAGCCGGGACAGTACAATGAGCAGTTCTTC; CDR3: CASSPKPGQYNEQFF
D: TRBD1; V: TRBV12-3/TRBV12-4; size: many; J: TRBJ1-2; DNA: TGTGCCAGCAGTTTAGGGGGACAGGGGGTCTATGGCTACACCTTC; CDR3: CASSLGGQGVYGYTF
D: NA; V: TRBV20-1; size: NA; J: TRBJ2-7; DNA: TGCAGTGCCACCCCCAACGGGATTTCCCCGAGGGAGCAGTACTTC; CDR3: CSATPNGISPREQYF
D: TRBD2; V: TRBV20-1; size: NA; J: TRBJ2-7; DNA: TGCAGTGCTATTAGACTAGCGGGAGCCTACGAGCAGTACTTC; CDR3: CSAIRLAGAYEQYF
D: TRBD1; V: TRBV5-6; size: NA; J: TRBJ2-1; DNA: TGTGCCAGCAGCACCCGGGACAGTTTGTACAATGAGCAGTTCTTC; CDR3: CASSTRDSLYNEQFF
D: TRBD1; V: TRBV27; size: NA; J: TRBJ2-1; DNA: TGTGCCAGCAGAATCGGACAGGGGATCTGGGAGCAGTTCTTC; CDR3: CASRIGQGIWEQFF
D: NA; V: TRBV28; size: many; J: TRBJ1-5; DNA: TGTGCCAGCAGTTTAAATCCCAGGAAGAGCGGTCAGCCCCAGCATTTT; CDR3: CASSLNPRKSGQPQHF
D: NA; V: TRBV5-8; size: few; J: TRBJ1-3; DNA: TGTGCCAGCAGCCCGGAGACCATCCACTCTGGAAACACCATATATTTT; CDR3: CASSPETIHSGNTIYF
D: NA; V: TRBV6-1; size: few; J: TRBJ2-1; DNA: TGTGCCAGCACCGCCGCGGGCAATGAGCAGTTCTTC; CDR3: CASTAAGNEQFF
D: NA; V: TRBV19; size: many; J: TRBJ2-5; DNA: TGTGCCAGTAGTTCGCGGGTGGCGGAGGAGACCCAGTACTTC; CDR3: CASSSRVAEETQYF
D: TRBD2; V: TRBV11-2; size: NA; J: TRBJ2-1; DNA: TGTGCCAGCAGCCTCAATAGCGGGAGCGGGGATGAGCAGTTCTTC; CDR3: CASSLNSGSGDEQFF